Described below is a single T cell receptor (beta chain) sequence and its context. Its matching antigen is unknown. This CDR3 is 16 amino acids long. Trimming removed 0 bases from V and 5 bases from J, with 16 bases in between. CDR1 and CDR2 from the germline V gene are SGHNT and YYREEE (reference sequence). This entry belongs to a study of Ad26.COV2.S vaccination and SARS-CoV-2 variants. Points from the study as a whole: There was a possibility that the TCR breadth and depth analyses underestimated total T cell responses.

Sample treatment: 15 to 20 received Ad26.COV2.S at low or high dose, single or two shots; roughly five received placebo; per-sample allocation not given. At day 63 after the first vaccine or placebo injection, samples were drawn. Sequenced by immunoSEQ multiplex PCR; TCRdb stores in-frame clones only, minus some. The sample has around 450,000 clones, more than 80% seen once. The rearrangement links TRBV5-4 to TRBJ2-3, with a weak D call TRBD2 (6 bases). The specimen was peripheral blood, collected in a trial of Ad26.COV2.S vaccine versus placebo. This clonotype was obtained from a person between 18 and 59 years old who received the Ad26.COV2.S COVID-19 vaccine or a placebo. CDR3: CASSLEFLGSRDTQYF. CDR3 in DNA: TGTGCCAGCAGCTTGGAGTTTCTCGGGAGTAGAGATACGCAGTATTTT.